Listed here is a single TCR beta chain. Its specificity is unknown. Other DNA sequences in the sample encode the same CDR3. TCRdb's table, derived via immunoSEQ multiplex PCR, lists solely in-frame clones and lacks some. In the table there are more than 2 million clones, about 94% of which are singletons. The V gene lost 3 bases and the J gene lost 6 bases, with 9 bases spanning the gap. CDR3 length: 13 residues. Germline V gene sequence: CDR1 MRHNA, CDR2 SNTAGT. These data are taken from a study of shared clonotypes between healthy human individuals. General study points: With several donors compared, roughly 4.9% of naive CD4 clonotypes were shared.

Terminally differentiated effector memory CD45RA+ cells were excluded from the naive CD8 cells, which were CD45RO-negative and positively selected for CCR7. Nashville, Tennessee was home to all donors, each a Caucasian adult. The source material was naive CD8+ T cells sorted from blood. V gene TRBV6-4 combines with J gene TRBJ2-1; D is tentatively TRBD1 or TRBD2 (5 bases each). The receptor's source is a man younger than 35 in good health. The DNA for the CDR3 is TGTGCCAGCAGTGAAGAGAGGGGCAATGAGCAGTTCTTC. This sequence encodes CASSEERGNEQFF.